The present entry profiles one TCR beta chain with its context. The data derive from a study of response to subunit inactivated influenza vaccine. Trimming shortened V by 3 bases and J by 8 bases, and 20 bases separated the two germline ends. Per germline, CDR1 MNHEY and CDR2 SMNVEV (reference sequence). The CDR3 has 16 amino acids. MiXCR was run by TCRdb on the RT-PCR reads, yielding one entry per CDR3 protein. The sample consists of 500,000 to 600,000 distinct CDR3 sequences, 7.6% of them appearing once. V is TRBV27 and J is TRBJ2-1; a possible D gene is TRBD1 (5 bases). Source: PBMCs from blood, taken less than 30 months after vaccination. This receptor was obtained from a man aged 50 to 69 who received an inactivated influenza vaccine. The DNA for the CDR3 is TGTGCCAGCAGTTTCCTACAGGCAGACCGGTGGGATGAGCAGTTCTTC. This sequence encodes CASSFLQADRWDEQFF.